This TCR beta chain was identified in a study of blood T cell repertoires in COVID-19. Study-level background: PBMCs, B-cell-depleted T cells, or T cells were the source of the cDNA or gDNA that made up the material.

Per the original methods: Reference gene primer amplification gave nucleated cell count estimates. Clones were sequenced by immunoSEQ multiplex PCR, and TCRdb holds only the in-frame ones, with some missing. The V and J calls and the clone size are those of that table, but D and trimming were determined from the DNA. The data show just over 150,000 clones, roughly nine tenths seen once. The CDR3 length is 12 residues. The germline gives CDR1 LGHDT, CDR2 YNNKEL (reference sequence). The ends were cut back, 3 bases at V and 10 bases at J, with 12 bases in the middle. The rearrangement joins TRBV3-1 (or the pseudogene TRBV3-2) to TRBJ1-2, with D perhaps matching TRBD1 (6 bases). The source is a woman between 35 and 50 years old with acute or convalescent COVID-19. The specimen was peripheral blood. DNA of the CDR3: TGTGCCAGCAGCCATCCGGACAGACACTACACCTTC. Translation gives CASSHPDRHYTF.